Presented here are 5 T cell receptor beta chains from one specimen sequenced in a study of graft-versus-host responses after intestinal transplantation. No antigen has been identified for these receptors. Produced via immunoSEQ multiplex PCR; TCRdb's table is partial and in-frame only. The sample carries some 150,000 clones, about 90% recorded once. Here the sequenced sample was unstimulated CD4+ T cells sorted from spleen or lymph node cells, taken before intestinal transplant. The receptors derive from a human donor who received an intestinal transplant.

The chain carries TRBV5-3 and TRBJ2-1, with D possibly being TRBD2 (5 bases). TRBV5-3 is an ORF, with its function uncertain. This CDR3 comprises 17 residues. The V gene lost 0 bases and the J gene lost 4 bases, with 17 bases spanning the gap. CDR3 in DNA: TGTGCCAGAAGCTTGGGAGGTACTAGGTACGCTTACAATGAGCAGTTCTTC. This gives the protein CARSLGGTRYAYNEQFF.

This sequence joins TRBV2 and TRBJ1-2; the match to TRBD1 covers 8 bases. Unmatched junction bases numbered 12, after V lost 6 bases and J lost 12 bases. This CDR3 has 13 residues. Germline assignment: CDR1 SNHLY and CDR2 FYNNEI. The DNA for the CDR3 is TGTGCCAGCAGACCGCTGGGACAGGAAGTTAACACCTTC. Protein: CASRPLGQEVNTF.

The chain has TRBV5-6 and TRBJ2-5; D possibly uses TRBD1 or TRBD2 (5 bases each). V gave up 4 bases and J gave up 3 bases, with 13 bases separating them. Germline CDR1 and CDR2: SGHDT and YYEEEE. The CDR3 runs 14 residues. The CDR3 here is CASSPTGREETQYF. CDR3 DNA: TGTGCCAGCAGCCCTACGGGACGCGAAGAGACCCAGTACTTC.

The rearrangement joins TRBV4-3 to TRBJ1-2, with 7 bases that match TRBD1. V was pared by 1 base and J by 2 bases, with 4 bases of the junction left unmatched. Germline lookup yields CDR1 LGHNA and CDR2 YSLEER. This CDR3 is built from 15 residues. The CDR3 loop is CASSQGQGWNYGYTF. The DNA of the CDR3 is TGCGCCAGCAGCCAAGGACAGGGATGGAACTATGGCTACACCTTC.

The rearrangement joins TRBV5-4 to TRBJ2-3; 7 bases map to TRBD2. The germline V gene encodes CDR1 SGHNT and CDR2 YYREEE (reference sequence). J was trimmed by 2 bases and V by 5 bases; bases with no gene match: 11. This CDR3 comprises 16 residues. The CDR3 sequence is CASSPRAGAITDTQYF. CDR3 in DNA: TGTGCCAGCAGTCCCAGGGCGGGAGCTATCACAGATACGCAGTATTTT. The complete variable domain, with remaining parts taken from reference TRBV5-4 and TRBJ2-3, reads ETGVTQSPTHLIKTRGQQVTLRCSSQSGHNTVSWYQQALGQGPQFIFQYYREEENGRGNFPPRFSGLQFPNYSSELNVNALELDDSALYLCASSPRAGAITDTQYFGPGTRLTVL.